The 2 T cell receptor beta chains reported below all come from one sample, sequenced in a study. From the RT-PCR reads, TCRdb called clonotypes with MiXCR, one entry per CDR3 protein. Of approximately 720,000 distinct CDR3 sequences in the sample, 12% to 15% were seen once. Sequencing input: memory CD4+ T cells from blood. The receptor source for this set is a female donor in good health, serving as a healthy control.

J is TRBJ2-3 and V is TRBV7-3; 11 positions match TRBD2. Germline CDR1 and CDR2: SGHTA and FQGTGA. The CDR3 covers 16 residues. The ends lost 4 bases at V and 3 bases at J; junction bases unmatched: 6. The DNA of the CDR3 is TGTGCCAGCAGCTATATAGCGGGGGGGCCGACAGATACGCAGTATTTT. Translation: CASSYIAGGPTDTQYF.

This clonotype was recorded at least ten times. The rearrangement links TRBV20-1 to TRBJ2-3, with 7 bases lining up with TRBD2. The CDR3 runs 15 residues. In germline, CDR1 is DFQATT, CDR2 SNEGSKA (reference sequence). V was pared by 5 bases and J by 0 bases, with 8 bases of the junction left unmatched. CDR3 nucleotide sequence: TGCAGTGCTCCCCCCTGGGGGGGGAGCACAGATACGCAGTATTTT. Residues: CSAPPWGGSTDTQYF.